The 7 T cell receptor beta chains presented below share a single source sample, sequenced in a study of cytotoxic CD8 clonotypes in ibrutinib-treated CLL. Sequencing used immunoSEQ multiplex PCR; TCRdb keeps in-frame clones, though not all of them. The sample records tens of thousands of clones, 45% to 50% being singletons. The sample was PBMCs, taken before ibrutinib treatment. The receptors here all came from a human donor with chronic lymphocytic leukemia.

The chain combines TRBV5-1 with TRBJ2-3; no clear D gene. V was shortened by 6 bases and J by 3 bases, with 5 bases between the two germline ends. There are 11 residues in the CDR3. Germline V CDR1 and CDR2: SGHRS, YFSETQ. CDR3 sequence reads: CASTATDTQYF. CDR3 nucleotides: TGCGCCAGCACGGCGACAGATACGCAGTATTTT.

The CDR3 sequence is CAITQSGNTIYF. The CDR3 bases are TGTGCCATCACGCAGTCTGGAAACACCATATATTTT. This chain uses TRBV10-3 with TRBJ1-3; D not resolved. Trimming removed 7 bases from V and 1 base from J, with 5 bases in between. Germline values: CDR1 ENHRY, CDR2 SYGVKD. The CDR3 is 12 residues long.

This sequence joins TRBV5-1 and TRBJ2-6; D might be TRBD1 or TRBD2, each matching 5 bases. The CDR3 has 16 residues. Germline CDR1 and CDR2: SGHRS and YFSETQ. The ends were cut back, 4 bases at V and 0 bases at J, with 11 bases in the middle. The CDR3 loop is CASSTSGTSGANVLTF. Written as DNA, the CDR3 is TGCGCCAGCAGCACCTCAGGGACCTCTGGGGCCAACGTCCTGACTTTC.

The V and J genes are TRBV7-8 and TRBJ2-7, with TRBD2 identical over 9 bases. V trimming: 1 base; J trimming: 3 bases; junction bases outside the gene matches: 7. The CDR3 has 16 residues. The germline CDR1 and CDR2 sequences are SGHVS and FQNEAQ. As DNA, the CDR3 is TGTGCCAGCAGCTTAGGGTCCCTAGCGGGGATCTACGAGCAGTACTTC. This encodes CASSLGSLAGIYEQYF.

The chain combines TRBV7-8 with TRBJ2-5, with 7 bases aligning to TRBD2. Germline CDR1 and CDR2: SGHVS and FQNEAQ. This CDR3 is 16 amino acids long. V shed 4 bases, J shed 5 bases, and the junction held 13 bases outside the gene matches. This CDR3 reads CASSSRSGVGFETQYF. CDR3 coding DNA: TGTGCCAGCAGCTCTCGCAGCGGGGTGGGGTTTGAGACCCAGTACTTC.

This clone was seen once. The chain uses TRBV5-1 and TRBJ1-2; maybe TRBD1 (6 bases). This CDR3 has 15 amino acids. V shed 4 bases and J shed 2 bases, with 15 bases lying between them. Germline-derived CDR1 and CDR2 are SGHRS and YFSETQ. The CDR3 reads CASSPGAGPNYGYTF. CDR3 nucleotides: TGCGCCAGCAGCCCGGGGGCAGGGCCCAACTATGGCTACACCTTC. The full variable domain, with the rest looked up from reference TRBV5-1 and TRBJ1-2, is KAGVTQTPRYLIKTRGQQVTLSCSPISGHRSVSWYQQTPGQGLQFLFEYFSETQRNKGNFPGRFSGRQFSNSRSEMNVSTLELGDSALYLCASSPGAGPNYGYTFGSGTRLTVV.

The V call is TRBV9, the J call TRBJ1-5, with unresolved D. V lost 1 base to trimming and J lost 4 bases, with 12 bases between them. Germline V gene sequence: CDR1 SGDLS, CDR2 YYNGEE. The CDR3 spans 15 residues. The CDR3 nucleotides are TGTGCCAGCAGCGTATCCGGGGAACCGAATCAGCCCCAGCATTTT. It is translated as CASSVSGEPNQPQHF.